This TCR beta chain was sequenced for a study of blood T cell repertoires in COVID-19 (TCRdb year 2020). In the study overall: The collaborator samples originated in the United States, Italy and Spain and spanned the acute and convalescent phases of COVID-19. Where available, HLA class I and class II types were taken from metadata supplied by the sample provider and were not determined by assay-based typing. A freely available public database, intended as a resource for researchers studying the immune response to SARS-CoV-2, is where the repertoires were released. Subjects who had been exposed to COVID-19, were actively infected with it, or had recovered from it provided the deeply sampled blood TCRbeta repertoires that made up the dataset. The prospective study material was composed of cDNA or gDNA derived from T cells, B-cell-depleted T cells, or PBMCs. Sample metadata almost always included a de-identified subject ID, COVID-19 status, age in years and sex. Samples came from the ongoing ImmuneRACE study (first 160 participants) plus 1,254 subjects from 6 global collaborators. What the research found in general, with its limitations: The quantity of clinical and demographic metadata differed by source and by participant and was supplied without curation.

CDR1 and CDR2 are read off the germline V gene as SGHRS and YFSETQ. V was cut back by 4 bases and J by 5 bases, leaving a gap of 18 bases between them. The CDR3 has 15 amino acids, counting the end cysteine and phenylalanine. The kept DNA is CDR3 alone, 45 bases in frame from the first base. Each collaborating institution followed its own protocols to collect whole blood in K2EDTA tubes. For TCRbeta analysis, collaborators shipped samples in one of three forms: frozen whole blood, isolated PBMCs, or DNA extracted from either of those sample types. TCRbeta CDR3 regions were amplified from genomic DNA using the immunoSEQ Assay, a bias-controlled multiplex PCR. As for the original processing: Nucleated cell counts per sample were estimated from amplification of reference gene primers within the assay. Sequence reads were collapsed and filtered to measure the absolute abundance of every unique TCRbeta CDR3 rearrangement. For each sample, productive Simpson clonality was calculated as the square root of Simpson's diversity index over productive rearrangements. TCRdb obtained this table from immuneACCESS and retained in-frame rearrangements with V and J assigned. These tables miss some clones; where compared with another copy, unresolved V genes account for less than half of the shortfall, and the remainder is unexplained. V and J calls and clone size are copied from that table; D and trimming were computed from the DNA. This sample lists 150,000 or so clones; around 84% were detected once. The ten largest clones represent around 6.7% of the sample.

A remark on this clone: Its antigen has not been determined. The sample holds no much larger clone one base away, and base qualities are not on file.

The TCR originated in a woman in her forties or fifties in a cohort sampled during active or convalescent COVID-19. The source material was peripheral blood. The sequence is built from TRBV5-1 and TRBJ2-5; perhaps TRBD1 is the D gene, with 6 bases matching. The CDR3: CASSAGTGRRETQYF. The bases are TGCGCCAGCAGCGCAGGTACAGGGCGGCGGGAGACCCAGTACTTC.